This is a list of T cell receptor beta chains from one sample in a study of cytomegalovirus exposure and HLA in healthy donors. Generated by immunoSEQ multiplex PCR, the TCRdb table keeps only in-frame clones and is missing some. There are hundreds of thousands of clones in the sample; about two thirds occur only once, and 2.6% lies in the top ten. The sample was PBMCs. The source of these receptors is a man aged 35-49 years in good health and CMV-seropositive. Both conserved end residues are part of each CDR3. Each record gives: D gene, clone size, J gene, V gene, CDR3 protein, CDR3 DNA. The D gene is left open where the match is weak. Clone size appears in some rows only: once, few, many, or a class for an expanded clone.

.,few,TRBJ1-2,TRBV10-3,CAISESTREGGYTF,TGTGCCATCAGTGAGTCGACCCGGGAAGGGGGCTACACCTTC
TRBD1,once,TRBJ1-2,TRBV5-1,CASSPYLPTGLSYTF,TGCGCCAGCAGCCCGTACCTACCGACAGGGTTGAGCTACACCTTC
.,.,TRBJ2-7,TRBV7-2,CASSTSAGYEQYF,TGTGCCAGCAGCACCTCCGCGGGCTACGAGCAGTACTTC
TRBD2,.,TRBJ2-7,TRBV11-2,CASSFKLAGGTPIPYEQYF,TGTGCCAGCAGCTTCAAACTAGCGGGGGGGACACCCATACCTTACGAGCAGTACTTC
TRBD1,.,TRBJ2-2,TRBV4-2,CASSYRASGTGSGELFF,TGTGCCAGCAGCTACCGCGCCAGCGGGACAGGGAGCGGGGAGCTGTTTTTT
.,.,TRBJ2-3,TRBV7-3,CASSLDRRIGDTQYF,TGTGCCAGCAGCCTCGACAGGAGGATTGGGGATACGCAGTATTTT
.,.,TRBJ1-1,TRBV19,CASSIEAVVAFF,TGTGCCAGTAGTATCGAAGCGGTCGTAGCTTTCTTT
.,.,TRBJ1-1,TRBV5-8,CASSGIPVTEAFF,TGTGCCAGCAGCGGCATTCCAGTCACTGAAGCTTTCTTT
TRBD1,.,TRBJ1-5,TRBV28,CASSGTDSNQPQHF,TGTGCCAGCAGTGGGACAGATAGCAATCAGCCCCAGCATTTT
TRBD2,.,TRBJ2-1,TRBV6-5,CASSWGLAGGNEQFF,TGTGCCAGCAGTTGGGGACTAGCGGGGGGTAATGAGCAGTTCTTC
TRBD1,.,TRBJ2-3,TRBV5-1,CASSLAGQRYTDTQYF,TGCGCCAGCAGCTTGGCGGGACAGAGATACACAGATACGCAGTATTTT
TRBD1,.,TRBJ1-2,TRBV5-1,CASSLEFNRGTYYGYTF,TGCGCCAGCAGCTTGGAATTTAACAGGGGAACATACTATGGCTACACCTTC
TRBD2,.,TRBJ2-7,TRBV7-2,CASSLVGTSGGYEQYF,TGTGCCAGCAGCTTAGTAGGAACTAGCGGGGGGTACGAGCAGTACTTC
.,.,TRBJ1-5,TRBV7-8,CASSLAELRSNQPQHF,TGTGCCAGCAGCTTAGCGGAGTTAAGGAGCAATCAGCCCCAGCATTTT
TRBD1,.,TRBJ2-7,TRBV28,CASSLYRWGQGVGEQYF,TGTGCCAGCAGTTTATATAGGTGGGGACAGGGAGTTGGGGAGCAGTACTTC
TRBD2,.,TRBJ2-1,TRBV4-2,CASSQDRIAGGGDEQFF,TGTGCCAGCAGCCAAGATCGCATAGCGGGGGGCGGGGATGAGCAGTTCTTC
TRBD1,.,TRBJ1-1,TRBV6-1,CASSTRTGDTEAFF,TGTGCCAGCAGTACCCGGACAGGGGACACTGAAGCTTTCTTT
TRBD2,once,TRBJ2-5,TRBV2,CASSDLLAGAPYQETQYF,TGTGCCAGCAGTGATTTACTAGCGGGGGCTCCGTACCAAGAGACCCAGTACTTC
.,.,TRBJ2-1,TRBV4-3,CASSRSPATVYNEQFF,TGCGCCAGCAGCCGATCCCCCGCGACAGTTTACAATGAGCAGTTCTTC
TRBD1,.,TRBJ2-7,TRBV28,CASSSGQGGPSSYEQYF,TGTGCCAGCAGTTCCGGACAGGGGGGACCAAGCTCCTACGAGCAGTACTTC
.,.,TRBJ2-6,TRBV5-5,CASSLVPADYSGANVLTF,TGTGCCAGCAGCTTGGTCCCTGCCGACTACTCTGGGGCCAACGTCCTGACTTTC
.,many,TRBJ2-7,TRBV6-1,CASSEFGVIEQYF,TGTGCCAGCAGTGAATTCGGTGTAATAGAGCAGTACTTC
.,.,TRBJ1-1,TRBV5-1,CASSPRGARGFSEAFF,TGCGCCAGCAGCCCCCGCGGCGCCCGGGGATTTTCCGAAGCTTTCTTT
TRBD2,.,TRBJ2-3,TRBV15,CATSRAAGGASDTQYF,TGTGCCACCAGCAGAGCCGCGGGGGGGGCGTCGGATACGCAGTATTTT
.,.,TRBJ2-5,TRBV7-2,CASSPTNTGYQETQYF,TGTGCCAGCAGCCCGACCAATACAGGGTACCAAGAGACCCAGTACTTC
TRBD1,.,TRBJ2-7,TRBV7-9,CSSSFIGTGHEQYF,TGTTCCAGCAGCTTTATCGGGACAGGGCACGAGCAGTACTTC
.,.,TRBJ2-2,TRBV10-3,CAISDFILQTGELFF,TGTGCCATCAGTGATTTCATCCTACAGACCGGGGAGCTGTTTTTT
TRBD1,few,TRBJ2-1,TRBV18,CASSPPVGQSNNEQFF,TGTGCCAGCTCACCACCGGTGGGACAGTCAAACAATGAGCAGTTCTTC
TRBD1,.,TRBJ1-3,TRBV27,CASSFRGDGNTIYF,TGTGCCAGCAGTTTCAGGGGGGATGGAAACACCATATATTTT
TRBD2,.,TRBJ2-3,TRBV6-1,CASSERAGLTDTQYF,TGTGCCAGCAGTGAGAGAGCGGGGTTGACAGATACGCAGTATTTT
.,.,TRBJ2-5,TRBV7-6,CASSRRGTEWETQYF,TGTGCCAGCAGCCGACGGGGGACAGAATGGGAGACCCAGTACTTC
.,.,TRBJ2-3,TRBV27,CASSLGPVLSTDTQYF,TGTGCCAGCAGTTTGGGGCCAGTCCTTAGCACAGATACGCAGTATTTT
.,few,TRBJ2-2,TRBV5-8,CASFMRNTGELFF,TGTGCCAGCTTCATGAGGAACACCGGGGAGCTGTTTTTT
.,.,TRBJ2-2,TRBV6-5,CASLPRNTGELFF,TGTGCCAGCCTACCACGGAACACCGGGGAGCTGTTTTTT
TRBD1,.,TRBJ1-1,TRBV27,CASSIDRGLNTEAFF,TGTGCCAGCAGCATCGACAGGGGGCTAAACACTGAAGCTTTCTTT